One sample yielded the 26 T cell receptor beta chains listed below, sequenced in a study of blood T cell repertoires in COVID-19. Sequencing used immunoSEQ multiplex PCR; TCRdb keeps in-frame clones, though not all of them. The sample lists over 250,000 clones; 88% were seen once. Sample: PBMCs or T cells enriched from blood (not recorded which). The source is a woman aged 60-75 years in a cohort exposed to, infected with or recovered from COVID-19 (not recorded which).

The table lists this clone with many counts. This chain connects TRBV28 to TRBJ2-7; tentatively, D is TRBD2 (5 bases). The CDR3 is made up of 15 amino acids. The ends were cut back, 5 bases at V and 4 bases at J, with 18 bases in the middle. Germline CDR1 MDHEN, CDR2 SYDVKM. In DNA, the CDR3 is TGTGCCAGCAGTCCCTTATCAACTAGAGGGTACGAGCAGTACTTC. It translates to CASSPLSTRGYEQYF. Full variable domain (missing parts from reference TRBV28 and TRBJ2-7): DVKVTQSSRYLVKRTGEKVFLECVQDMDHENMFWYRQDPGLGLRLIYFSYDVKMKEKGDIPEGYSVSREKKERFSLILESASTNQTSMYLCASSPLSTRGYEQYFGPGTRLTVT.

V gene TRBV27 combines with J gene TRBJ2-1; D is unresolved. V shed 2 bases and J shed 2 bases, with 7 bases lying between them. CDR3 length equals 14 residues. CDR1 is MNHEY and CDR2 is SMNVEV in the germline V gene (reference sequence). The CDR3 region is CASSLVLAYNEQFF. The CDR3 coding sequence is TGTGCCAGCAGTTTAGTACTCGCCTACAATGAGCAGTTCTTC.

The chain recombines TRBV2 with TRBJ2-7, with 12 bases matching TRBD2. The CDR3 consists of 15 residues. Germline V CDR1 and CDR2: SNHLY, FYNNEI. The V segment lost 6 bases and the J segment 3 bases; nucleotides outside the gene matches: 6. CDR3 DNA: TGTGCCAGCAGAGGACGGACTAGCGGGAACTACGAGCAGTACTTC. Translating it yields CASRGRTSGNYEQYF.

The chain is built from TRBV4-1 and TRBJ2-1; D is undetermined. V gave up 2 bases and J gave up 6 bases, with 11 bases separating them. CDR1 is MGHRA, CDR2 YSYEKL, per germline. This CDR3 comprises 14 residues. The CDR3 spells CASSQLLRGNEQFF. The CDR3 DNA follows: TGCGCCAGCAGCCAACTGCTACGTGGCAATGAGCAGTTCTTC.

J is TRBJ2-7 and V is TRBV27; D possibly corresponds to TRBD2 (7 bases). Germline assignment: CDR1 MNHEY and CDR2 SMNVEV (reference sequence). V was cut by 5 bases and J by 9 bases, with 29 bases left in between. The CDR3 runs 17 residues. Here the CDR3 reads CASSPRGLGLPDRGQYF. CDR3 nucleotide sequence: TGTGCCAGCAGTCCGCGGGGGCTGGGACTTCCGGATCGGGGGCAGTACTTC.

The chain employs TRBV5-4 and TRBJ1-3; unclear D gene. Trimming cost V 4 bases and J 8 bases, with 13 bases left between them. Germline V lookup: CDR1 SGHNT, CDR2 YYREEE (reference sequence). The CDR3 has 13 residues. The CDR3 region has the DNA TGTGCCAGCAGCCCCGGAGGCTGGGACACCATATATTTT. This gives the protein CASSPGGWDTIYF.

J is TRBJ2-7 and V is TRBV28, with 11 bases identical to TRBD1. CDR1 is MDHEN, CDR2 SYDVKM, per germline. With V trimmed by 6 bases and J by 2 bases, 6 bases remained unmatched. This CDR3 has 15 amino acids. DNA for the CDR3: TGTGCCAGCAGCCAACAGGGACAGGGGGCCTACGAGCAGTACTTC. This translates into CASSQQGQGAYEQYF. The whole variable domain, remainder taken from reference TRBV28 and TRBJ2-7, is DVKVTQSSRYLVKRTGEKVFLECVQDMDHENMFWYRQDPGLGLRLIYFSYDVKMKEKGDIPEGYSVSREKKERFSLILESASTNQTSMYLCASSQQGQGAYEQYFGPGTRLTVT.

V and J are TRBV2 and TRBJ2-1, with 12 bases lining up with TRBD2. V shed 8 bases and J 15 bases; nucleotides not matched to a gene: 8. The germline CDR1 and CDR2 sequences are SNHLY and FYNNEI. The CDR3 length is 12 residues. The chain's CDR3 is CASFVTSGSGFF. The CDR3 coding sequence is TGTGCCAGCTTTGTGACTAGCGGGAGTGGGTTCTTC.

V usage is TRBV11-2 and J usage is TRBJ1-3; no clear D. This CDR3 is built from 16 residues. V lost 1 base and J lost 4, with 14 bases in between. Germline V gene data show CDR1 as SGHAT and CDR2 as FQNNGV. The CDR3 bases are TGTGCCAGCAGCTTAGTAGCGGGCGCTGCCGGAAACACCATATATTTT. Translation: CASSLVAGAAGNTIYF. Filled out from reference TRBV11-2 and TRBJ1-3, the complete variable domain reads EAGVAQSPRYKIIEKRQSVAFWCNPISGHATLYWYQQILGQGPKLLIQFQNNGVVDDSQLPKDRFSAERLKGVDSTLKIQPAKLEDSAVYLCASSLVAGAAGNTIYFGEGSWLTVV.

The chain links TRBV30 to TRBJ2-2; TRBD2 aligns across 8 bases. The CDR3 is 14 amino acids. The V gene end was trimmed by 5 bases and the J gene end by 0 bases; junction bases not matched to a gene: 2. Germline CDR1 is GTSNPN and CDR2 is SVGIG (reference sequence). Here the CDR3 DNA reads TGTGCCTGGCGACTAGCGTCGAACACCGGGGAGCTGTTTTTT. Translated: CAWRLASNTGELFF.

The J gene is TRBJ1-2, the V gene TRBV19; 9 bases map to TRBD1. Per the germline V gene, CDR1 is LNHDA and CDR2 is SQIVND (reference sequence). After removal of 4 bases from V and 8 bases from J, the junction contained 14 bases not matched to a gene. The CDR3 loop spans 16 amino acids. CDR3 nucleotides: TGTGCCAGTAGTAACCTACAGGGGGCCAAGGTTCGGGGCTACACCTTC. The encoded protein is CASSNLQGAKVRGYTF.

The J gene is TRBJ2-2, the V gene TRBV5-6, with 8 bases matching TRBD1. Per germline, CDR1 SGHDT and CDR2 YYEEEE. This CDR3 is 15 amino acids long. Losses at the gene ends were 3 bases for V and 5 bases for J; bases not matched to a gene: 6. DNA of the CDR3: TGTGCCAGCAGCTCCGACAGGGGATATACCGGGGAGCTGTTTTTT. As protein: CASSSDRGYTGELFF.

This clone was seen a single time. V is TRBV10-1 and J is TRBJ2-5; TRBD1 agrees at 10 bases. The CDR3 extends over 14 amino acids. V gave up 6 bases and J gave up 4 bases; unmatched junction bases: 5. In germline, CDR1 is WNHNN, CDR2 SYGVQD (reference sequence). CDR3 sequence: CASSPDRGRETQYF. In DNA form, the CDR3 reads TGCGCCAGCAGCCCCGACAGGGGGCGAGAGACCCAGTACTTC.

The chain combines TRBV5-1 with TRBJ1-2; unclear D gene. V was clipped by 0 bases and J by 5 bases, with 8 bases between them. CDR3 length: 13 amino acids. The germline CDR1 and CDR2 sequences are SGHRS and YFSETQ. The CDR3 DNA follows: TGCGCCAGCAGCTTGGAAAGAGCTTATGGCTACACCTTC. This codes for CASSLERAYGYTF.

V usage is TRBV18 and J usage is TRBJ2-3; D is unclear. CDR1 KGHSH and CDR2 LQKENI come from the germline V gene. With 3 bases removed from V and 2 bases from J, the gap between germline ends came to 18 bases. The CDR3 is 17 amino acids. The CDR3 reads CASSPAAYSPPTDTQYF. CDR3 in DNA: TGTGCCAGCTCACCTGCGGCCTATTCCCCCCCCACAGATACGCAGTATTTT.

The chain uses TRBV12-3 or TRBV12-4 and TRBJ1-4, with TRBD1 as a possible D gene (6 bases). The CDR3 consists of 13 residues. Trimming removed 6 bases from V and 10 bases from J, with 15 bases in between. The CDR3 is CASRNREFGKLFF. The CDR3 coding sequence is TGTGCCAGCAGAAACAGGGAATTTGGAAAACTGTTTTTT.

CDR3 in amino acids: CASSWRLAGGDTQYF. The CDR3 DNA reads TGTGCCAGCAGTTGGCGACTAGCGGGAGGAGATACGCAGTATTTT. The chain links TRBV28 to TRBJ2-3, with 13 bases that match TRBD2. The trim removed 4 bases at V and 5 bases at J, leaving 3 bases unmatched. Looked up from germline, CDR1 is MDHEN and CDR2 is SYDVKM. The CDR3 loop spans 15 amino acids.

On this clone: Different DNA sequences within this sample yield the same CDR3. J is TRBJ2-1 and V is TRBV6-5, with TRBD2 matching 13 bases. Unmatched junction bases numbered 5, after V lost 9 bases and J lost 9 bases. The CDR3 has 13 residues. Germline CDR1 MNHEY, CDR2 SVGAGI. The CDR3 spells CASRTSGGGEQFF. CDR3 bases: TGTGCCAGTAGGACTAGCGGGGGCGGTGAGCAGTTCTTC.

This clone was seen just once. The chain employs TRBV2 and TRBJ2-7, with 12 bases matching TRBD1. This CDR3 comprises 16 residues. V lost 6 bases, J lost 6 bases, and 12 bases stayed unmatched. Germline values: CDR1 SNHLY, CDR2 FYNNEI. The CDR3 bases are TGTGCCAGCAGGAGAGCCGGGACAGGGGGCCTGCGCGAGCAGTACTTC. Encoded protein: CASRRAGTGGLREQYF. Complete variable domain (other parts from reference TRBV2 and TRBJ2-7): EPEVTQTPSHQVTQMGQEVILRCVPISNHLYFYWYRQILGQKVEFLVSFYNNEISEKSEIFDDQFSVERPDGSNFTLKIRSTKLEDSAMYFCASRRAGTGGLREQYFGPGTRLTVT.

This clone is a singleton in its sample. The chain couples TRBV5-1 to TRBJ2-5; TRBD1 aligns across 9 bases. The junction had 8 bases not matched to a gene; V was cut back by 4 bases and J by 1 base. The germline gives CDR1 SGHRS, CDR2 YFSETQ. The CDR3 spans 16 residues. For the CDR3, the DNA is TGCGCCAGCAGCCGATCCGGGACAGGGATCCAAGAGACCCAGTACTTC. It encodes CASSRSGTGIQETQYF. Looking up the rest from reference TRBV5-1 and TRBJ2-5 gives the full variable domain: KAGVTQTPRYLIKTRGQQVTLSCSPISGHRSVSWYQQTPGQGLQFLFEYFSETQRNKGNFPGRFSGRQFSNSRSEMNVSTLELGDSALYLCASSRSGTGIQETQYFGPGTRLLVL.

This chain uses TRBV7-9 with TRBJ2-7; 7 nucleotides match TRBD1. There are 14 residues in the CDR3. V lost 5 bases and J lost 0; bases outside the gene matches: 4. The germline CDR1 and CDR2 sequences are SEHNR and FQNEAQ (reference sequence). This CDR3 reads CASSPTGSSYEQYF. The CDR3 DNA reads TGTGCCAGCAGCCCGACAGGGAGCTCCTACGAGCAGTACTTC.

The chain combines TRBV15 with TRBJ1-1; TRBD1 aligns across 10 bases. Germline CDR1 LNHNV, CDR2 YYDKDF (reference sequence). The CDR3 runs 16 residues. Losses at the gene ends were 0 bases for V and 1 base for J; bases not matched to a gene: 2. The CDR3 region has the DNA TGTGCCACCAGCAGAGATGGGACAGGGGCGAACACTGAAGCTTTCTTT. Residues: CATSRDGTGANTEAFF.

The chain recombines TRBV11-2 with TRBJ1-1, with D perhaps TRBD1 (6 bases). Trimming pared 5 bases from V and 1 base from J, leaving 14 bases between. From germline, CDR1 is SGHAT and CDR2 FQNNGV. There are 15 residues in the CDR3. CDR3 coding DNA: TGTGCCAGCAGCCCCAGGTTAGGGGGGAACACTGAAGCTTTCTTT. Protein product: CASSPRLGGNTEAFF.

This chain links TRBV28 with TRBJ1-2, with D unresolved. Trimming stripped 5 bases from V and 8 bases from J, with 15 bases between. The CDR3 covers 13 residues. Germline V gives CDR1 MDHEN, CDR2 SYDVKM. CDR3 in DNA: TGTGCCAGCAGTATAGCGGCGAACCCGGGCTACACCTTC. Translated: CASSIAANPGYTF.

This chain connects TRBV29-1 to TRBJ1-1; 9 nucleotides align to TRBD1. CDR3 length: 11 residues. Per the germline V gene, CDR1 is SQVTM and CDR2 is ANQGSEA. Losses at the gene ends were 5 bases for V and 8 bases for J; bases not matched to a gene: 3. CDR3 DNA sequence: TGCAGCGTTTACAGGGGGCGCGAAGCTTTCTTT. Residues: CSVYRGREAFF.

The chain recombines TRBV7-3 with TRBJ2-3; D unclear. V dropped 3 bases and J dropped 5 bases, with 6 bases sitting between them. Germline CDR1 and CDR2: SGHTA and FQGTGA. There are 12 residues in the CDR3. The CDR3 spells CASSFLGDTQYF. The CDR3, as DNA: TGTGCCAGCAGCTTCCTAGGAGATACGCAGTATTTT. Based on the CDR3 plus reference TRBV7-3 and TRBJ2-3, the full variable domain is GAGVSQTPSNKVTEKGKYVELRCDPISGHTALYWYRQSLGQGPEFLIYFQGTGAADDSGLPNDRFFAVRPEGSVSTLKIQRTERGDSAVYLCASSFLGDTQYFGPGTRLTVL.